This T cell receptor beta chain was recorded in a study of vaccination and CD4 T cells after COVID-19. Across the whole study: Convalescent donors: six male, four female; seven Caucasian, two Asian, one multiracial, two Hispanic. Post-COVID draws followed diagnosis by a median roughly 93 days (range 35 to 161).

With the Oncomine TCR Beta short-read assay, DNA from cultured CD4+ T cells was sequenced. Using its own MiXCR run on the PCR reads, TCRdb lists one record per CDR3 protein. The table records approximately 16,000 distinct CDR3 sequences, over 45% of them present only once. Regarding treatment: roughly nine-day PBMC culture with coronavirus spike peptide pools or control peptides (ViraFEST assay). Per germline, CDR1 LNHDA and CDR2 SQIVND (reference sequence). Trimming took off 3 bases at V and 4 bases at J, with 7 bases between the two ends. CDR3 length: 13 residues. As for this clonotype: What it binds is unknown.

The input for sequencing was CD4+ T cells from blood, cultured in vitro, taken before SARS-CoV-2 vaccination. This receptor was obtained from a human donor who had recovered from COVID-19. The rearrangement joins TRBV19 to TRBJ1-5; possibly TRBD1 for D (5 bases). This chain's CDR3 is CASSIKGNQPQHF. In nucleotides, the CDR3 is TGTGCCAGTAGTATTAAGGGGAATCAGCCCCAGCATTTT.